Following are 20 T cell receptor beta chains from one sample sequenced in a study of T cells and Merkel cell carcinoma outcomes. The assay was immunoSEQ multiplex PCR, and TCRdb's table has in-frame clones only and misses some. The sample lists thousands of clones, approximately 79% occurring once. Sample: tumor tissue from Merkel cell carcinoma. The origin of the receptors is a human donor with Merkel cell carcinoma.

This clone is large by share. This chain uses TRBV4-1 with TRBJ2-1; D is perhaps TRBD2 (6 bases). CDR1 is MGHRA, CDR2 YSYEKL, per germline. The CDR3 has 15 residues. V was trimmed by 0 bases and J by 8 bases, leaving 14 bases between them. As DNA, the CDR3 is TGCGCCAGCAGCCAAGAAACGAGGCCGGGGGATGAGCAGTTCTTC. This translates into CASSQETRPGDEQFF.

The genes are TRBV20-1 and TRBJ1-6; 7 bases are shared with TRBD1. Germline V gene lookup returns CDR1 DFQATT and CDR2 SNEGSKA (reference sequence). Trimming removed 2 bases from V and 15 bases from J; junction bases left unmatched: 4. This CDR3 region has 11 residues. CDR3 DNA: TGCAGTGCTAGAAAAACAGGGGTCCTCCACTTT. Amino acid sequence: CSARKTGVLHF.

This clone was recorded once. The rearrangement joins TRBV4-2 to TRBJ1-2, with TRBD1 matching 9 bases. V dropped 0 bases and J dropped 8; count of bases not matched to a gene: 7. The CDR3 length is 15 residues. Germline CDR1 LGHNA, CDR2 YNFKEQ. The CDR3 bases are TGTGCCAGCAGCCAAGATCTGACAGGGGGAGTAGGCTACACCTTC. Translating it yields CASSQDLTGGVGYTF.

A few counts support this clone. This chain links TRBV20-1 with TRBJ2-3; the D is unclear. The CDR3 is 10 amino acids. V lost 3 bases to trimming and J lost 4 bases, with 2 bases between them. Germline V gives CDR1 DFQATT, CDR2 SNEGSKA (reference sequence). CDR3 in amino acids: CSASSDTQYF. The CDR3 nucleotides are TGCAGTGCTAGTTCAGATACGCAGTATTTT.

This sequence joins TRBV7-2 and TRBJ2-7; tentatively, D is TRBD1 (6 bases). The V end lost 5 bases, the J end lost 4 bases, and 15 bases lay between the germline ends. Germline CDR1 reads SGHTA; CDR2 reads FQGNSA. The CDR3 has 14 amino acids. The CDR3 sequence: CASSHPGTWYEQYF. The CDR3 DNA sequence: TGTGCCAGCAGCCACCCCGGGACATGGTACGAGCAGTACTTC.

The rearrangement links TRBV11-2 to TRBJ2-3; D unresolved. This CDR3 comprises 13 residues. Trimming shortened V by 5 bases and J by 1 base, and 7 bases separated the two germline ends. Germline V lookup: CDR1 SGHAT, CDR2 FQNNGV. As DNA, the CDR3 is TGTGCCAGCAGCCCACCGGGCACAGATACGCAGTATTTT. This translates into CASSPPGTDTQYF.

Relative to its sample, this clone is hyperexpanded (1% or more). The V gene is TRBV30, the J gene TRBJ1-5, with a weak D call TRBD1 (5 bases). The germline V gene encodes CDR1 GTSNPN and CDR2 SVGIG (reference sequence). This CDR3 has 13 residues. V dropped 3 bases and J dropped 9 bases, with 15 bases sitting between them. The CDR3 is CAWSRARGGPQHF. As DNA, the CDR3 is TGTGCCTGGAGCCGCGCTCGGGGGGGGCCCCAGCATTTT. Drawing the rest from reference TRBV30 and TRBJ1-5, the complete variable domain is SQTIHQWPATLVQPVGSPLSLECTVEGTSNPNLYWYRQAAGRGLQLLFYSVGIGQISSEVPQNLSASRPQDRQFILSSKKLLLSDSGFYLCAWSRARGGPQHFGDGTRLSIL.

The chain uses TRBV28 and TRBJ2-1, with a weak D call TRBD2 (5 bases). Germline CDR1 is MDHEN and CDR2 is SYDVKM. This CDR3 has 15 amino acids. The V and J ends lost 4 bases and 1 base respectively, with 11 bases between them. The CDR3 DNA reads as TGTGCCAGCAGTTACTCCGGACTGTCCTACAATGAGCAGTTCTTC. Its translation is CASSYSGLSYNEQFF.

The V and J genes are TRBV7-9 and TRBJ1-4; D call uncertain. CDR1 and CDR2 from the germline V gene are SEHNR and FQNEAQ (reference sequence). V lost 2 bases and J 5 bases, leaving 18 bases between the germline ends. The CDR3 runs to 17 residues. In DNA, the CDR3 is TGTGCCAGCAGCTTATGGACGAGCGTATCACCAAATGAAAAACTGTTTTTT. Its translation is CASSLWTSVSPNEKLFF.

The rearrangement links TRBV5-1 to TRBJ1-1; D ambiguous. Germline CDR1 SGHRS, CDR2 YFSETQ. The CDR3 is 15 residues long. V was shortened by 0 bases and J by 1 base, with 10 bases between the two germline ends. The CDR3, as DNA: TGCGCCAGCAGCTTGGCTATAGGGCCGAACACTGAAGCTTTCTTT. As protein: CASSLAIGPNTEAFF.

This clone was seen once. The chain recombines TRBV6-5 with TRBJ1-1; 7 bases align to TRBD1. Unmatched junction bases numbered 2, after V lost 3 bases and J lost 1 base. The CDR3 totals 14 residues. Germline CDR1 MNHEY, CDR2 SVGAGI. This chain's CDR3 is CASSYTGENTEAFF. The CDR3 DNA reads TGTGCCAGCAGTTATACAGGGGAGAACACTGAAGCTTTCTTT.

This CDR3 is CASSQQGGTEAFF. The CDR3 DNA reads TGTGCCAGTAGCCAACAGGGGGGCACTGAAGCTTTCTTT. The chain combines TRBV19 with TRBJ1-1, with 8 bases fitting TRBD1. Germline V lookup: CDR1 LNHDA, CDR2 SQIVND (reference sequence). This CDR3 contains 13 residues. The V and J ends lost 6 bases and 4 bases, in that order; junction bases with no gene match: 4. Full variable domain (remainder filled in from reference TRBV19 and TRBJ1-1): DGGITQSPKYLFRKEGQNVTLSCEQNLNHDAMYWYRQDPGQGLRLIYYSQIVNDFQKGDIAEGYSVSREKKESFPLTVTSAQKNPTAFYLCASSQQGGTEAFFGQGTRLTVV.

V is TRBV5-5 and J is TRBJ1-6, with D perhaps TRBD1 (6 bases). V was clipped by 0 bases and J by 3 bases, with 10 bases between them. The germline gives CDR1 SGHKS, CDR2 YYEKEE (reference sequence). CDR3 length: 16 residues. The CDR3 DNA sequence: TGTGCCAGCAGCTTGGAGGGGGGCGGCTATAATTCACCCCTCCACTTT. Encoded protein: CASSLEGGGYNSPLHF.

This chain connects TRBV27 to TRBJ2-3; 12 bases are shared with TRBD2. The V gene end was trimmed by 5 bases and the J gene end by 4 bases; junction bases not matched to a gene: 10. The CDR3 extends over 17 amino acids. Per germline, CDR1 MNHEY and CDR2 SMNVEV (reference sequence). CDR3 DNA sequence: TGTGCCAGCAGTCAACGACTAGCGGGGGCCCCACCAGATACGCAGTATTTT. Its translation is CASSQRLAGAPPDTQYF.

This clone has more than one count but fewer than ten. J is TRBJ1-6 and V is TRBV14; 9 bases fit TRBD1. With V trimmed by 0 bases and J by 9 bases, 3 bases remained unmatched. Germline V lookup: CDR1 SGHDN, CDR2 FVKESK. The length of the CDR3 is 15 residues. The CDR3 DNA is TGTGCCAGCAGCCAAGAGGGGACAGGGTTTTCACCCCTCCACTTT. It encodes CASSQEGTGFSPLHF.

J is TRBJ2-1 and V is TRBV6-5, with 7 bases matching TRBD2. The V and J ends lost 4 bases and 1 base, in that order; junction bases with no gene match: 7. The CDR3 contains 16 residues. The V gene's germline CDR1 is MNHEY and CDR2 SVGAGI. The CDR3 here is CASSSPLARSYNEQFF. In nucleotides, the CDR3 is TGTGCCAGCAGTTCTCCACTAGCGAGATCCTACAATGAGCAGTTCTTC.

V gene TRBV7-6 combines with J gene TRBJ2-7; D remains ambiguous. This CDR3 is built from 15 residues. V lost 2 bases, J lost 0 bases, and 11 bases lay in between. The germline V gene encodes CDR1 SGHVS and CDR2 FNYEAQ. In nucleotides, the CDR3 is TGTGCCAGCAGCTTATCGCGGAACGGCTCCTACGAGCAGTACTTC. It is translated as CASSLSRNGSYEQYF.

The rearrangement links TRBV28 to TRBJ1-4; D is unclear. This CDR3 spans 14 amino acids. Trimming took off 1 base at V and 8 bases at J, with 11 bases between the two ends. CDR1 is MDHEN, CDR2 SYDVKM, per germline. CDR3 residues: CASSLSGFEEKLFF. The CDR3 DNA reads TGTGCCAGCAGTTTATCGGGATTTGAGGAAAAACTGTTTTTT. The entire variable domain, with the rest obtained from reference TRBV28 and TRBJ1-4, is as follows: DVKVTQSSRYLVKRTGEKVFLECVQDMDHENMFWYRQDPGLGLRLIYFSYDVKMKEKGDIPEGYSVSREKKERFSLILESASTNQTSMYLCASSLSGFEEKLFFGSGTQLSVL.

V gene TRBV4-1 combines with J gene TRBJ2-7; possibly TRBD1 for D (5 bases). V was trimmed by 0 bases and J by 7 bases, leaving 13 bases between them. The V gene's germline CDR1 is MGHRA and CDR2 YSYEKL. This CDR3 is 14 amino acids long. The CDR3 bases are TGCGCCAGCAGCCAAGATGAGACCCCAGGGGAGCAGTACTTC. This codes for CASSQDETPGEQYF.

The V call is TRBV28, the J call TRBJ2-5; 12 bases line up with TRBD2. Germline V gene data show CDR1 as MDHEN and CDR2 as SYDVKM. The V gene end was trimmed by 4 bases and the J gene end by 2 bases; junction bases not matched to a gene: 11. The CDR3 loop spans 18 amino acids. The CDR3 DNA sequence: TGTGCCAGCAGTTCTTACCCTCGACTAGCGGGGGAACAAGAGACCCAGTACTTC. This gives the protein CASSSYPRLAGEQETQYF.